Presented here are 9 T cell receptor beta chains from one specimen sequenced in a study of beta chain features in type 1 diabetes. The study, taken as a whole, reports: In all four CD4+ subsets, TCRB CDR3 length was significantly, moderately reduced in type 1 diabetes.

What these receptors recognize is not known. All of the isolated RNA was reverse transcribed, so expressed TCRB transcripts were sequenced. Profiled with immunoSEQ multiplex PCR; TCRdb holds only in-frame clones, not every one. The sample yields about 650,000 clones, around 12% seen once. The sequenced material came from naive CD4+ T cells from blood. Receptors were obtained from a young man with type 1 diabetes.

V is TRBV4-3 and J is TRBJ2-2; D is ambiguous. Per the germline V gene, CDR1 is LGHNA and CDR2 is YSLEER. V shed 0 bases and J shed 4 bases, with 9 bases lying between them. The CDR3 runs to 15 residues. CDR3 sequence: CASSQDPAATGELFF. As DNA, the CDR3 is TGCGCCAGCAGCCAAGATCCGGCGGCCACCGGGGAGCTGTTTTTT.

The sample holds a few counts of this clone. CDR3 amino acids: CASSVAPGGNNSPLHF. CDR3 sequence (DNA): TGTGCCAGCAGCGTAGCTCCTGGGGGAAATAATTCACCCCTCCACTTT. V and J are TRBV9 and TRBJ1-6, with a weak D call TRBD1 (5 bases). Germline CDR1 and CDR2: SGDLS and YYNGEE. V was trimmed by 0 bases and J by 5 bases, leaving 12 bases between them. The CDR3 has 16 residues.

This chain uses TRBV7-8 with TRBJ2-7, with 9 bases matching TRBD1. The V gene end was trimmed by 5 bases and the J gene end by 1 base; junction bases not matched to a gene: 9. Looked up from germline, CDR1 is SGHVS and CDR2 is FQNEAQ. The CDR3 is 16 amino acids. CDR3 bases: TGTGCCAGCAGCCCACATGGGACAGGGTCGTCCTACGAGCAGTACTTC. This translates into CASSPHGTGSSYEQYF.

This clone was observed a few times. Other DNA sequences from this sample encode an identical CDR3 as well. The rearrangement uses TRBV6-5 and TRBJ2-5, with D perhaps TRBD1 or TRBD2 (5 bases each). The CDR3 covers 13 residues. Trimming cost V 9 bases and J 5 bases, with 16 bases left between them. Per germline, CDR1 MNHEY and CDR2 SVGAGI. CDR3 protein: CASSRGLGETQYF. In DNA, the CDR3 is TGTGCCAGTTCCCGGGGCCTCGGGGAGACCCAGTACTTC.

The V and J genes are TRBV29-1 and TRBJ2-5; 9 bases align to TRBD1. The last part of the DNA fits TRBJ2-7 better; the J call may be wrong. Looked up from germline, CDR1 is SQVTM and CDR2 is ANQGSEA. The CDR3 is 14 amino acids. The CDR3 region has the DNA TGCAGCGCTCGGACAGGGGACTTCTCCTACGAGCAGTACTTC. Translating gives CSARTGDFSYEQYF.

The V and J genes are TRBV9 and TRBJ1-2; D gene unclear. Trimming removed 4 bases from V and 4 bases from J, with 29 bases in between. The CDR3 has 19 amino acids. Germline lookup yields CDR1 SGDLS and CDR2 YYNGEE. CDR3 nucleotide sequence: TGTGCCAGCAGCCCGGAGGGCAGGACTTCCCGAGGGTCTAGCTATGGCTACACCTTC. As protein: CASSPEGRTSRGSSYGYTF.

This clone was seen more than once but under ten times. The rearrangement joins TRBV20-1 to TRBJ2-5; 8 nucleotides agree with TRBD2. Trimming removed 8 bases from V and 7 bases from J; junction bases left unmatched: 6. Per germline, CDR1 DFQATT and CDR2 SNEGSKA (reference sequence). The CDR3 extends over 11 amino acids. The CDR3 sequence is CSLAGPGTQYF. The CDR3 DNA reads as TGCAGTTTAGCGGGGCCCGGGACCCAGTACTTC.

The CDR3 DNA is TGTGCCAGCAGCTTCGGGAGGGCCCTCTCCTACGAGCAGTACTTC. Its translation is CASSFGRALSYEQYF. The chain couples TRBV7-9 to TRBJ2-7; 8 bases line up with TRBD2. Germline V gene data show CDR1 as SEHNR and CDR2 as FQNEAQ (reference sequence). There are 15 residues in the CDR3. Trimming took 3 bases from V and 0 from J; bases not matched to a gene: 4.

The rearrangement links TRBV7-2 to TRBJ2-2; 8 bases are a match to TRBD2. Germline loops: CDR1 SGHTA, CDR2 FQGNSA. This CDR3 has 15 amino acids. J lost 7 bases, V lost 0 bases, and 4 bases had no gene match. CDR3 sequence (DNA): TGTGCCAGCAGCTTAGCACTAGCGGCCTACGGGGAGCTGTTTTTT. Its translation is CASSLALAAYGELFF.